This T cell receptor (beta chain) was identified in a study of blood T cells in healthy people across ages. Regarding the study as a whole: TCR beta diversity correlated strongly with naive T cell percentage.

This clonotype was counted only a few times. The antigen is not known. The V end was cut by 2 bases, the J end by 4 bases, with 14 bases between. This CDR3 has 15 amino acids. Germline V gene data show CDR1 as DFQATT and CDR2 as SNEGSKA (reference sequence). Through a sample-barcoded 5' primer and a J-beta primer mix, a second PCR was run for 7 to 11 cycles. One entry per CDR3 protein, called by TCRdb with MiXCR from the 5' RACE reads. The sample lists 700,000 or so distinct CDR3 sequences, approximately 22% occurring once. The chain is built from TRBV20-1 and TRBJ1-4; a possible D gene is TRBD1 (6 bases). The source is a man aged 70-80 years in good health. Sequencing input: blood. The CDR3 nucleotides read TGCAGTGCTAGAAGGCCCGGACAGATTAATGAAAAACTGTTTTTT. This sequence encodes CSARRPGQINEKLFF.